This paragraph covers one T cell receptor (beta chain) sequence. Antigen specificity is unknown. This entry is derived from a study of T cells after yellow fever vaccination. Study background: Some fractions had low cell numbers, and these were prepared with SMART-Seq v4 Ultra Low Input. Study observations and caveats: Subsequent to the booster, the majority of primary-vaccination clones reappeared (roughly 97% CD4, 80% to 90% CD8). Peak timing came faster in the weaker secondary response, day 5 versus 15. Abundant bulk-derived clonotypes could contaminate FACS-sorted repertoires.

The CDR3 contains 13 residues. The germline gives CDR1 GTSNPN, CDR2 SVGIG (reference sequence). V lost 5 bases to trimming and J lost 8 bases; unmatched junction nucleotides: 5. TCRdb reanalysed the 5' RACE reads using MiXCR and keeps one entry per CDR3 protein. The table shows 400,000 to 650,000 distinct CDR3 sequences, with about a fifth occurring only once. The specimen was PBMCs, collected 21 days after the first yellow fever vaccination. This TCR came from a man aged 18 to 30 who received the YFV17D yellow fever vaccine. This chain joins TRBV30 and TRBJ1-4, with 10 bases lining up with TRBD1. The CDR3 bases are TGTGCCTGGGGGACAGGGGTTATAGAAAAACTGTTTTTT. It codes for CAWGTGVIEKLFF.